The clone carrying this T cell receptor (beta chain) was observed a handful of times. Its antigen is still unknown. In TCRdb, the 5' RACE reads were re-called with MiXCR into one record per CDR3 protein. Of a few hundred thousand distinct CDR3 sequences listed, over 11% are singletons. The data originate from a study of identical twins. Notes on the study in general: Not following the same donors, the study drew its conclusions from cross-sectional statistical analysis.

This CDR3 has 14 residues. CDR1 and CDR2 (germline): DFQATT, SNEGSKA (reference sequence). V shed 3 bases, J shed 0 bases, and the junction held 2 bases outside the gene matches. These same data were also listed under a study on yellow fever vaccine responses in identical twins. As that study records: After vaccination, twins' T cell response reportedly seemed partly convergent, partly personalized.

The chain combines TRBV20-1 with TRBJ2-7; 10 bases line up with TRBD2. This clonotype originated in a woman aged 18-35 years in good health. The sequenced sample was CD4+ T cells sorted from blood. The CDR3 bases are TGCAGTGCTAGGGCTAGCGGGAGCTCCTACGAGCAGTACTTC. Amino acid sequence: CSARASGSSYEQYF.